This entry lists 8 T cell receptor beta chains sequenced from one sample in a study of blood T cells in healthy people across ages (dated by TCRdb to between 2015 and 2017). Libraries were made using 5' RACE. Instrument on record: Illumina HiSeq 2500. A second PCR of about 6 to 11 cycles was performed with a sample-barcoded 5' primer and a J-beta primer mix. The public reads were quality trimmed at Q25 with fastp and then assembled into clones with MiXCR by TCRdb, keeping productive beta chains. Merged by CDR3 protein, the rows form single entries marked with the most common genes and DNA. The sample data list over a million distinct CDR3 sequences, and roughly 59% of these were observed just once. The ten most abundant clones make up under 8.5% of the sample. Sequencing was performed on blood. The origin of the receptors is a man younger than 35 in good health.

The CDR3 sequence: CASFQGNEQFF. DNA for the CDR3: TGTGCCAGCTTCCAGGGAAATGAGCAGTTCTTC. This chain links TRBV12-3 or TRBV12-4 with TRBJ2-1, with D possibly TRBD1 on 5 matching bases. The ends were cut back, 8 bases at V and 7 bases at J, with 9 bases in the middle. CDR3 length: 11 amino acids.

This chain links TRBV4-1 with TRBJ2-1, with D perhaps being TRBD1 or TRBD2 (5 bases each). V lost 0 bases to trimming and J lost 0 bases, with 6 bases between them. This CDR3 spans 15 amino acids. Per germline, CDR1 MGHRA and CDR2 YSYEKL. CDR3 nucleotide sequence: TGCGCCAGCAGCCAAGACGGGGCCTCCTACAATGAGCAGTTCTTC. This encodes CASSQDGASYNEQFF.

The chain joins TRBV28 to TRBJ2-1, with 7 positions matching TRBD1. The CDR3 sequence is 17 residues long. V was clipped by 4 bases and J by 8 bases; unmatched bases: 17. Germline values: CDR1 MDHEN, CDR2 SYDVKM. In DNA form, the CDR3 reads TGTGCCAGCAGTTCCATCTTTGGGACAGCTTGGTACGATGAGCAGTTCTTC. Encoded protein: CASSSIFGTAWYDEQFF.

In this sample, this clonotype turned up a few times. The J gene is TRBJ2-7, the V gene TRBV12-3 or TRBV12-4, with TRBD2 as a possible D gene (6 bases). Trimming removed 3 bases from V and 0 bases from J, with 18 bases in between. This CDR3 is 17 amino acids long. In DNA form, the CDR3 reads TGTGCCAGCAGTTTCGGTAGGCGGGGAACTAGCTCCTACGAGCAGTACTTC. Its translation is CASSFGRRGTSSYEQYF.

V usage is TRBV2 and J usage is TRBJ2-6, with 9 bases that match TRBD2. V shed 6 bases, J shed 2 bases, and the junction held 8 bases outside the gene matches. Germline V gene lookup returns CDR1 SNHLY and CDR2 FYNNEI. The CDR3 has 17 amino acids. This chain's CDR3 is CASRGLSGRAGANVLTF. The CDR3 bases are TGTGCCAGCAGGGGGCTTAGCGGGAGAGCTGGGGCCAACGTCCTGACTTTC. The complete variable domain, with remaining parts taken from reference TRBV2 and TRBJ2-6, reads EPEVTQTPSHQVTQMGQEVILRCVPISNHLYFYWYRQILGQKVEFLVSFYNNEISEKSEIFDDQFSVERPDGSNFTLKIRSTKLEDSAMYFCASRGLSGRAGANVLTFGAGSRLTVL.

This chain connects TRBV5-1 to TRBJ2-6; D gene unclear. With 1 base removed from V and 0 bases from J, the gap between germline ends came to 14 bases. Germline V CDR1 and CDR2: SGHRS, YFSETQ. The CDR3 totals 18 residues. The DNA for the CDR3 is TGCGCCAGCAGCTTGCTGTTGGACGGTCGCTCTGGGGCCAACGTCCTGACTTTC. Residues: CASSLLLDGRSGANVLTF.

At least ten counts were recorded for this clonotype. The chain uses TRBV11-2 and TRBJ1-5, with TRBD1 matching 8 bases. V shed 6 bases and J 2 bases; nucleotides not matched to a gene: 3. The germline gives CDR1 SGHAT, CDR2 FQNNGV. The CDR3 is 14 amino acids. The CDR3 bases are TGTGCCAGCAGTTTGGACAGGGGCAATCAGCCCCAGCATTTT. Translation: CASSLDRGNQPQHF.

The genes are TRBV10-3 and TRBJ1-5; D ambiguous. CDR1 is ENHRY and CDR2 is SYGVKD in the germline V gene. The CDR3 sequence is 12 residues long. The ends were cut back, 0 bases at V and 7 bases at J, with 4 bases in the middle. In nucleotides, the CDR3 is TGTGCCATCAGTGAGTCGAGACAGCCCCAGCATTTT. Amino acids: CAISESRQPQHF.